Below, 24 T cell receptor beta chains from the same sample are listed, as sequenced in a study of shared clonotypes between healthy human individuals. Only in-frame clones appear in the TCRdb table, and some are missing; sequencing was by immunoSEQ multiplex PCR. The table lists hundreds of thousands of clones, almost 97% of them singletons. The sequencing input was naive CD4+ T cells sorted from blood. Subset described: CD45RA+ positively selected. These receptors came from a woman younger than 45 in good health.

The V gene is TRBV29-1, the J gene TRBJ2-7; D might be TRBD2 (5 bases). Trimming shortened V by 7 bases and J by 3 bases, and 16 bases separated the two germline ends. The CDR3 is 13 amino acids. Germline loops: CDR1 SQVTM, CDR2 ANQGSEA. This CDR3 is CSASRGASYEQYF. Here the CDR3 DNA reads TGCAGCGCCAGCCGGGGAGCGAGCTACGAGCAGTACTTC.

The gene calls are TRBV7-8 and TRBJ2-3, with D perhaps matching TRBD2 (5 bases). Germline V lookup: CDR1 SGHVS, CDR2 FQNEAQ. There are 15 residues in the CDR3. V was cut by 2 bases and J by 0 bases, with 9 bases left in between. The CDR3 DNA reads TGTGCCAGCAGCTTATGGGAGTCGAGCACAGATACGCAGTATTTT. It translates to CASSLWESSTDTQYF.

In this sample, this clone turned up once. This chain links TRBV5-1 with TRBJ2-3; 11 nucleotides align to TRBD2. The CDR3 contains 18 residues. Trimming took 4 bases from V and 3 from J; bases not matched to a gene: 13. Germline loops: CDR1 SGHRS, CDR2 YFSETQ. This CDR3 reads CASSTSYAGTSGTDTQYF. CDR3 sequence (DNA): TGCGCCAGCAGCACGTCCTACGCCGGGACTAGCGGAACAGATACGCAGTATTTT.

The chain uses TRBV27 and TRBJ2-7; the D is unclear. From germline, CDR1 is MNHEY and CDR2 SMNVEV (reference sequence). The length of the CDR3 is 14 residues. The V end lost 11 bases, the J end lost 0 bases, and 17 bases lay between the germline ends. The CDR3 coding sequence is TGTGCCTGCCAGTGGCAGGAAAGCTCCTACGAGCAGTACTTC. The encoded protein is CACQWQESSYEQYF.

The chain uses TRBV5-1 and TRBJ2-1; 10 bases agree with TRBD2. V was pared by 3 bases and J by 10 bases, with 13 bases of the junction left unmatched. The CDR3 loop spans 16 amino acids. Germline assignment: CDR1 SGHRS and CDR2 YFSETQ. This chain's CDR3 is CASSSGGLLAGDEQFF. Written as DNA, the CDR3 is TGCGCCAGCAGCTCTGGCGGGCTTCTAGCGGGAGACGAGCAGTTCTTC.

The V and J genes are TRBV5-1 and TRBJ2-7; 7 bases are a match to TRBD2. The germline CDR1 and CDR2 sequences are SGHRS and YFSETQ. This CDR3 has 15 amino acids. Trimming removed 1 base from V and 3 bases from J; junction bases left unmatched: 7. The CDR3 DNA is TGCGCCAGCAGCTTGTCAGCGGGAATAAGCTACGAGCAGTACTTC. Protein sequence: CASSLSAGISYEQYF.

This CDR3 is CASSRPWDRGAEQYF. CDR3 in DNA: TGTGCCAGCAGCCGCCCCTGGGACAGGGGTGCCGAGCAGTACTTC. The genes are TRBV7-6 and TRBJ2-7; 10 nucleotides agree with TRBD1. Trimming took 5 bases from V and 6 from J; bases not matched to a gene: 10. The CDR3 is made up of 15 amino acids. Looked up from germline, CDR1 is SGHVS and CDR2 is FNYEAQ.

The chain recombines TRBV6-5 with TRBJ2-7, with D perhaps TRBD2 (6 bases). This CDR3 has 13 residues. Germline V CDR1 and CDR2: MNHEY, SVGAGI. Deletions cut 5 bases from V and 3 bases from J, with 11 bases between. In DNA, the CDR3 is TGTGCCAGCAGTCGGGAGATGGGCTACGAGCAGTACTTC. Its protein is CASSREMGYEQYF.

The chain uses TRBV5-1 and TRBJ1-1, with unresolved D. The germline V gene has CDR1 SGHRS and CDR2 YFSETQ. V shed 0 bases and J shed 3 bases, with 6 bases lying between them. The CDR3 loop spans 13 amino acids. The CDR3 DNA follows: TGCGCCAGCAGCTTGGTAGTGGACACTGAAGCTTTCTTT. Its translation is CASSLVVDTEAFF.

Remarks on this clone: The junction departs from germline at one end; a sequencing error may be responsible. The gene calls are TRBV11-2 and TRBJ2-7, with TRBD2 identical over 13 bases. The CDR3 is made up of 18 amino acids. CDR1 is SGHAT, CDR2 FQNNGV, per germline. CDR3 bases: TGTGCCAGCAGCTTAGGAACCCCGGGACTAGCGGGATTAGGGTGGTTGAACTTC. It codes for CASSLGTPGLAGLGWLNF.

The CDR3 DNA reads TGTGCCAGCAGCTTCGGACAGCCCGCCCCGAACACTGAAGCTTTCTTT. This sequence encodes CASSFGQPAPNTEAFF. V is TRBV5-4 and J is TRBJ1-1; D is perhaps TRBD1 (6 bases). The CDR3 contains 16 residues. Trimming pared 2 bases from V and 1 base from J, leaving 15 bases between. Germline V gives CDR1 SGHNT, CDR2 YYREEE (reference sequence).

V is TRBV11-2 and J is TRBJ2-7; D possibly matches TRBD1 or TRBD2 (5 bases each). This CDR3 has 13 amino acids. V dropped 1 base and J dropped 7 bases, with 11 bases sitting between them. Germline V lookup: CDR1 SGHAT, CDR2 FQNNGV. DNA of the CDR3: TGTGCCAGCAGCTTAGTCCCCGAGGGGGAGCAGTACTTC. This codes for CASSLVPEGEQYF.

The rearrangement links TRBV7-9 to TRBJ2-5; the match to TRBD1 covers 7 bases. The CDR3 totals 14 residues. The J segment lost 11 bases and the V segment lost 3 bases, leaving 12 bases of the junction unmatched. Germline CDR1 and CDR2: SEHNR and FQNEAQ (reference sequence). The CDR3 is CASSFAGITGEQYF. The CDR3 nucleotides are TGTGCCAGCAGCTTTGCCGGAATCACAGGGGAGCAGTACTTC.

The chain recombines TRBV5-1 with TRBJ2-1, with a tentative D call TRBD2 (6 bases). The CDR3 covers 13 residues. V shed 7 bases and J shed 4 bases, with 12 bases lying between them. CDR1 is SGHRS, CDR2 YFSETQ, per germline. CDR3 protein: CASAFAGYNEQFF. The DNA of the CDR3 is TGCGCCAGCGCCTTTGCGGGGTACAATGAGCAGTTCTTC. Supplemented by reference TRBV5-1 and TRBJ2-1, the full variable domain reads KAGVTQTPRYLIKTRGQQVTLSCSPISGHRSVSWYQQTPGQGLQFLFEYFSETQRNKGNFPGRFSGRQFSNSRSEMNVSTLELGDSALYLCASAFAGYNEQFFGPGTRLTVL.

The V and J genes are TRBV28 and TRBJ2-7; 8 bases fit TRBD1. CDR3 size: 15 residues. Germline V gene sequence: CDR1 MDHEN, CDR2 SYDVKM. With 2 bases clipped from V and 2 bases from J, the junction kept 5 bases outside the gene matches. The CDR3 sequence: CASSLRTGSTYEQYF. The CDR3 bases are TGTGCCAGCAGTTTAAGGACAGGGAGTACCTACGAGCAGTACTTC.

V gene TRBV5-4 combines with J gene TRBJ1-2; the D is unclear. Germline V gives CDR1 SGHNT, CDR2 YYREEE (reference sequence). The germline V and J ends were trimmed by 0 bases and 6 bases, with 12 bases remaining between them. The CDR3 runs to 14 residues. CDR3 protein: CASSLGGRVDGYTF. The CDR3 DNA follows: TGTGCCAGCAGCTTGGGGGGTCGAGTGGATGGCTACACCTTC.

The rearrangement links TRBV5-4 to TRBJ2-7; D ambiguous. Trimming removed 3 bases from V and 2 bases from J, with 0 bases in between. The CDR3 has 10 residues. The germline gives CDR1 SGHNT, CDR2 YYREEE (reference sequence). Here the CDR3 reads CASSSYEQYF. The CDR3, as DNA: TGTGCCAGCAGCTCCTACGAGCAGTACTTC.

With respect to this clone: Distinct nucleotide sequences in the sample also encode this CDR3. This chain links TRBV5-1 with TRBJ2-2, with 11 bases identical to TRBD2. Germline CDR1 is SGHRS and CDR2 is YFSETQ. The CDR3 covers 14 residues. Losses at the gene ends were 4 bases for V and 4 bases for J; bases not matched to a gene: 0. The CDR3 DNA reads TGCGCCAGCAGCCTAGCGGGAGGCACCGGGGAGCTGTTTTTT. This translates into CASSLAGGTGELFF.

DNA of the CDR3: TGTGCCAGTAGAACCCGGGGGGGATTCGAAGGCTACGAGCAGTACTTC. It translates to CASRTRGGFEGYEQYF. This rearrangement joins TRBV19 to TRBJ2-5, with 8 bases that match TRBD2. The DNA end lines up better with TRBJ2-7; the J call may be wrong. Germline values: CDR1 LNHDA, CDR2 SQIVND (reference sequence). The CDR3 loop spans 16 amino acids.

This clone was recorded once. V is TRBV5-6 and J is TRBJ2-3; 9 positions match TRBD2. This CDR3 spans 15 amino acids. V gave up 3 bases and J gave up 1 base; unmatched junction bases: 3. Germline V gives CDR1 SGHDT, CDR2 YYEEEE. CDR3 bases: TGTGCCAGCAGCTCTAGCGGGGCAGGCACAGATACGCAGTATTTT. This sequence encodes CASSSSGAGTDTQYF. The full variable domain, completed using reference TRBV5-6 and TRBJ2-3, is DAGVTQSPTHLIKTRGQQVTLRCSPKSGHDTVSWYQQALGQGPQFIFQYYEEEERQRGNFPDRFSGHQFPNYSSELNVNALLLGDSALYLCASSSSGAGTDTQYFGPGTRLTVL.

The J gene is TRBJ2-5, the V gene TRBV6-4, with D unresolved. The J call may not be correct, given that the DNA end is closer to TRBJ2-7. CDR1 and CDR2 (germline): MRHNA, SNTAGT. The CDR3 is 13 amino acids. DNA of the CDR3: TGTGCCAGCAGACAGACAATAACCTACGAGCAGTACTTC. Protein sequence: CASRQTITYEQYF.

The CDR3: CASSQEVVGAGTDTQYF. CDR3 nucleotides: TGCGCCAGCAGCCAAGAGGTGGTAGGGGCGGGCACAGATACGCAGTATTTT. The chain has TRBV4-1 and TRBJ2-3; the D gene is possibly TRBD1 (5 bases). Germline assignment: CDR1 MGHRA and CDR2 YSYEKL. The CDR3 runs 17 residues. Deletions cut 0 bases from V and 1 base from J, with 14 bases between.

The chain employs TRBV2 and TRBJ2-7; the D gene is possibly TRBD2 (5 bases). The V end was cut by 7 bases, the J end by 2 bases, with 15 bases between. The CDR3 has 14 residues. Per germline, CDR1 SNHLY and CDR2 FYNNEI. CDR3 residues: CASTRAGVAYEQYF. The DNA of the CDR3 is TGTGCCAGCACTAGGGCCGGGGTCGCCTACGAGCAGTACTTC.

V is TRBV29-1 and J is TRBJ2-2; TRBD1 matches 7 bases. V trimming: 4 bases; J trimming: 0 bases; junction bases outside the gene matches: 5. CDR3 length: 15 residues. The germline V gene has CDR1 SQVTM and CDR2 ANQGSEA. Here the CDR3 reads CSVVRTGPNTGELFF. CDR3 coding DNA: TGCAGCGTTGTACGGACAGGACCGAACACCGGGGAGCTGTTTTTT.